These 14 T cell receptor beta chains came from one sample sequenced in a study of blood T cell repertoires in COVID-19. Libraries were prepared by immunoSEQ multiplex PCR; TCRdb keeps only in-frame clonotypes and omits some of them. Among under 90,000 clones listed, roughly 87% were seen once. Sequenced: peripheral blood. The receptors stem from a woman between 50 and 59 years old with COVID-19, enrolled during active disease.

The CDR3 reads CASSERGTGNTIYF. The DNA of the CDR3 is TGTGCCAGCAGTGAAAGGGGAACTGGAAACACCATATATTTT. The V call is TRBV6-1, the J call TRBJ1-3; D may be TRBD1 (5 bases). This CDR3 contains 14 residues. Germline values: CDR1 MNHNS, CDR2 SASEGT. V lost 2 bases to trimming and J lost 2 bases, with 7 bases between them.

The V gene is TRBV6-5, the J gene TRBJ2-7, with TRBD2 matching over 8 bases. Germline CDR1 reads MNHEY; CDR2 reads SVGAGI. CDR3 size: 15 residues. V was clipped by 0 bases and J by 4 bases; unmatched bases: 5. As DNA, the CDR3 is TGTGCCAGCAGTTACTCGACGGGAGGGAGGTACGAGCAGTACTTC. It yields the protein CASSYSTGGRYEQYF.

This clone was counted only a few times. This chain links TRBV28 with TRBJ1-1; D is perhaps TRBD1 (6 bases). Germline V lookup: CDR1 MDHEN, CDR2 SYDVKM. The CDR3 totals 13 residues. Deletions cut 8 bases from V and 0 bases from J, with 10 bases between. The CDR3 sequence: CASRGGLNTEAFF. CDR3 DNA sequence: TGTGCCAGCCGGGGGGGCTTGAACACTGAAGCTTTCTTT. The full variable domain, completed using reference TRBV28 and TRBJ1-1, is DVKVTQSSRYLVKRTGEKVFLECVQDMDHENMFWYRQDPGLGLRLIYFSYDVKMKEKGDIPEGYSVSREKKERFSLILESASTNQTSMYLCASRGGLNTEAFFGQGTRLTVV.

The table lists this clone with a count of one. The gene calls are TRBV5-8 and TRBJ2-2; a possible D gene is TRBD1 (6 bases). Germline V lookup: CDR1 SGHTS, CDR2 YDEGEE. CDR3 length equals 16 residues. Trimming took off 4 bases at V and 5 bases at J, with 18 bases between the two ends. CDR3 residues: CASSVGTSAVTGELFF. The CDR3 DNA sequence: TGTGCCAGCAGCGTTGGGACATCAGCTGTGACCGGGGAGCTGTTTTTT.

The V call is TRBV11-3, the J call TRBJ1-1; 7 positions match TRBD1. This CDR3 is built from 13 residues. J gave up 8 bases and V 4 bases, and 7 bases lay outside the gene matches. Germline CDR1 reads SGHNT; CDR2 reads YENEEA. The chain's CDR3 is CASSSGQLFEAFF. CDR3 sequence (DNA): TGTGCCAGCAGCTCGGGACAGCTCTTCGAAGCTTTCTTT.

This clone was seen just once. The rearrangement joins TRBV5-1 to TRBJ1-2; maybe TRBD1 (6 bases). Looked up from germline, CDR1 is SGHRS and CDR2 is YFSETQ. The V end was cut by 0 bases, the J end by 7 bases, with 13 bases between. The CDR3 spans 14 residues. The CDR3 DNA follows: TGCGCCAGCAGCTTGGAACAGGGATTAGGTGGCTACACCTTC. Amino acids: CASSLEQGLGGYTF. The variable domain in full, with the rest retrieved from reference TRBV5-1 and TRBJ1-2, is KAGVTQTPRYLIKTRGQQVTLSCSPISGHRSVSWYQQTPGQGLQFLFEYFSETQRNKGNFPGRFSGRQFSNSRSEMNVSTLELGDSALYLCASSLEQGLGGYTFGSGTRLTVV.

This chain links TRBV28 with TRBJ1-1; 7 bases match TRBD1. Germline values: CDR1 MDHEN, CDR2 SYDVKM. The length of the CDR3 is 13 residues. Losses at the gene ends were 6 bases for V and 7 bases for J; bases not matched to a gene: 8. CDR3 amino acids: CASRPTGVREAFF. Written as DNA, the CDR3 is TGTGCCAGCAGGCCTACAGGGGTTCGTGAAGCTTTCTTT. The complete variable domain, with remaining parts taken from reference TRBV28 and TRBJ1-1, reads DVKVTQSSRYLVKRTGEKVFLECVQDMDHENMFWYRQDPGLGLRLIYFSYDVKMKEKGDIPEGYSVSREKKERFSLILESASTNQTSMYLCASRPTGVREAFFGQGTRLTVV.

The chain combines TRBV19 with TRBJ2-1; 9 positions agree with TRBD2. The CDR3 loop spans 14 amino acids. V lost 7 bases and J lost 7; bases outside the gene matches: 8. The germline CDR1 and CDR2 sequences are LNHDA and SQIVND (reference sequence). CDR3 sequence reads: CASTPQSGRNEQFF. The CDR3 DNA follows: TGTGCCAGTACCCCCCAGAGCGGGAGGAATGAGCAGTTCTTC.

The chain is built from TRBV16 and TRBJ2-3; 7 nucleotides match TRBD2. This CDR3 contains 14 residues. V was clipped by 4 bases and J by 0 bases; unmatched bases: 1. Germline CDR1 and CDR2: KGHSY and FQNENV. The CDR3 sequence: CASSRGSSTDTQYF. The CDR3 DNA follows: TGTGCCAGCAGCCGCGGGAGTAGCACAGATACGCAGTATTTT. The whole variable domain, filled in from reference TRBV16 and TRBJ2-3, reads GEEVAQTPKHLVRGEGQKAKLYCAPIKGHSYVFWYQQVLKNEFKFLISFQNENVFDETGMPKERFSAKCLPNSPCSLEIQATKLEDSAVYFCASSRGSSTDTQYFGPGTRLTVL.

The chain carries TRBV19 and TRBJ2-7; D is unresolved. The CDR3 has 13 amino acids. Germline V CDR1 and CDR2: LNHDA, SQIVND (reference sequence). Trimming shortened V by 3 bases and J by 2 bases, and 8 bases separated the two germline ends. The CDR3 is CASSIQVTYEQYF. DNA for the CDR3: TGTGCCAGTAGTATTCAGGTCACCTACGAGCAGTACTTC.

The V and J genes are TRBV3-1 (or the pseudogene TRBV3-2) and TRBJ2-1; TRBD2 matches at 11 bases. The CDR3 totals 18 residues. Germline trimming cut 7 bases from V and 3 bases from J; bases unmatched to any gene: 14. Germline V gene data show CDR1 as LGHDT and CDR2 as YNNKEL (reference sequence). The CDR3: CASTKRRGTSGFYNEQFF. The DNA for the CDR3 is TGTGCCAGCACTAAAAGGCGGGGGACTAGCGGTTTCTACAATGAGCAGTTCTTC.

The chain has TRBV11-2 and TRBJ2-2; the match to TRBD2 covers 11 bases. CDR3 length equals 18 residues. Germline-derived CDR1 and CDR2 are SGHAT and FQNNGV. With V trimmed by 4 bases and J by 8 bases, 15 bases remained unmatched. The CDR3 sequence: CASSSALAGGPIAGELFF. The DNA for the CDR3 is TGTGCCAGCAGCTCCGCCTTAGCGGGAGGGCCGATTGCAGGGGAGCTGTTTTTT.

The sample holds one count of this clone. J is TRBJ2-1 and V is TRBV19; TRBD2 agrees at 12 bases. CDR1 and CDR2 from the germline V gene are LNHDA and SQIVND (reference sequence). The CDR3 spans 18 residues. V shed 5 bases, J shed 6 bases, and the junction held 14 bases outside the gene matches. The CDR3 spells CASSPQGLAGGPSNEQFF. The DNA of the CDR3 is TGTGCCAGTAGTCCCCAGGGGCTAGCGGGAGGGCCGAGCAATGAGCAGTTCTTC.

The chain carries TRBV11-2 and TRBJ2-7; 7 nucleotides match TRBD1. The CDR3 covers 16 residues. The V gene's germline CDR1 is SGHAT and CDR2 FQNNGV. The V and J ends lost 6 bases and 3 bases, in that order; junction bases with no gene match: 14. This chain's CDR3 is CASRASGTAPYYEQYF. The CDR3, as DNA: TGTGCCAGCAGAGCCTCCGGGACAGCGCCTTACTACGAGCAGTACTTC.